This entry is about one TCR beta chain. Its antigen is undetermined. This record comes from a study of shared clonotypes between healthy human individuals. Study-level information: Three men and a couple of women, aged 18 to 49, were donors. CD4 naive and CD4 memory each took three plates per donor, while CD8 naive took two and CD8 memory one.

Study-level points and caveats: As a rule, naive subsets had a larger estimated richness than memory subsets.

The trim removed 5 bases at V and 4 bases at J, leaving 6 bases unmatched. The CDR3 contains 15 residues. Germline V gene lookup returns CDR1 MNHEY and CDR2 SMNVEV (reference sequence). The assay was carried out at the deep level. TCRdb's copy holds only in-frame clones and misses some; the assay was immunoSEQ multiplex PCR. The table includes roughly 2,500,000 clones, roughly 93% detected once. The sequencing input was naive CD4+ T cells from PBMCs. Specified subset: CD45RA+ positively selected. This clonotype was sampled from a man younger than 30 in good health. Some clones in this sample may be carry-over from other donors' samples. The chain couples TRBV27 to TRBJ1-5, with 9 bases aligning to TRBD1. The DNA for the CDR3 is TGTGCCAGCAGTGCAAACAGGGGGCCTAATCAGCCCCAGCATTTT. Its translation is CASSANRGPNQPQHF.